Below, one T cell receptor (beta chain) is given with its context. Trimming took 5 bases from V and 4 from J; bases not matched to a gene: 12. The CDR3 extends over 16 amino acids. Germline V gives CDR1 MNHNY, CDR2 SVGAGI (reference sequence). The sample belongs to a study of blood T cell repertoires in COVID-19. Source study methods: The assay estimated nucleated cells by amplifying reference gene primers. The method was immunoSEQ multiplex PCR; TCRdb's version includes in-frame clones alone and lacks a portion of them. V and J calls and clone size are given by that table; D and trimming were obtained from the DNA. The profile shows 100,000 to 150,000 clones, roughly 69% of them singletons.

The sequencing input was peripheral blood. The rearrangement joins TRBV6-6 to TRBJ2-3, with 7 bases matching TRBD2. This TCR came from a woman in her seventies with acute or convalescent COVID-19. The CDR3, as DNA: TGTGCCAGCAGTCCCCTAGCGGCCCCTGGGGCAGATACGCAGTATTTT. It yields the protein CASSPLAAPGADTQYF.